This TCR beta chain was recovered during a study of blood T cell repertoires in COVID-19. The overall study: Acute and convalescent COVID-19 specimens originated in the United States, Italy and Spain. Sources were T cells, B-cell-depleted T cells, or PBMCs; the material itself was cDNA or gDNA.

Authors' analysis steps: Amplification of reference gene primers provided the estimated nucleated cell counts. Produced via immunoSEQ multiplex PCR; TCRdb's table is partial and in-frame only. The V and J calls and clone size were taken over from that table, and D and trimming were inferred from the DNA. The repertoire holds about 200,000 clones, with around four fifths as singletons. Germline V gene lookup returns CDR1 SGHRS and CDR2 YFSETQ. This CDR3 spans 14 amino acids. V trimming: 0 bases; J trimming: 7 bases; junction bases outside the gene matches: 2. One Seattle source followed patients from active infection through their disease course.

The TCR originated in a man aged 55 to 70 with COVID-19, enrolled during active disease. Sequencing was carried out using peripheral blood. The genes are TRBV5-1 and TRBJ1-4; 8 bases align to TRBD1. The CDR3 spells CASSLAGGREKLFF. For the CDR3, the DNA is TGCGCCAGCAGCTTGGCAGGGGGCCGTGAAAAACTGTTTTTT.